The 4 T cell receptor beta chains presented below share a single source sample, sequenced in a study of a mutant IDH1 vaccine in newly diagnosed glioma. Regarding time point: baseline, week 1 (first vaccination visit). Treatment of the sample: pre-vaccination baseline after standard-of-care therapy. Produced via immunoSEQ multiplex PCR; TCRdb's table is partial and in-frame only. Of tens of thousands of clones in the sample, 83% were seen once. This material consisted of PBMCs, taken from a glioma patient treated with radiotherapy, temozolomide or both. These receptors came from a woman aged 50 to 60 with glioma.

The rearrangement joins TRBV29-1 to TRBJ2-7, with TRBD2 identical over 10 bases. From germline, CDR1 is SQVTM and CDR2 ANQGSEA. The CDR3 loop spans 15 amino acids. With 4 bases clipped from V and 5 bases from J, the junction kept 11 bases outside the gene matches. CDR3 sequence (DNA): TGCAGCGTTGGTGGAGAGCGGGGGGGCCTGGACGAGCAGTACTTC. Residues: CSVGGERGGLDEQYF.

The chain employs TRBV5-1 and TRBJ1-1; D is perhaps TRBD1 (6 bases). The ends were cut back, 4 bases at V and 1 base at J, with 11 bases in the middle. Per germline, CDR1 SGHRS and CDR2 YFSETQ. This CDR3 is 14 amino acids long. CDR3 in DNA: TGCGCCAGCAGCCGCAGGGGCGGGAACACTGAAGCTTTCTTT. It translates to CASSRRGGNTEAFF. Complete variable domain (other parts from reference TRBV5-1 and TRBJ1-1): KAGVTQTPRYLIKTRGQQVTLSCSPISGHRSVSWYQQTPGQGLQFLFEYFSETQRNKGNFPGRFSGRQFSNSRSEMNVSTLELGDSALYLCASSRRGGNTEAFFGQGTRLTVV.

This chain connects TRBV7-9 to TRBJ1-1; D is undetermined. Germline CDR1 SEHNR, CDR2 FQNEAQ (reference sequence). This CDR3 contains 14 residues. Deletions cut 4 bases from V and 3 bases from J, with 12 bases between. The CDR3 DNA reads as TGTGCCAGCAGCTCGACTATAGGCGACACTGAAGCTTTCTTT. It encodes CASSSTIGDTEAFF.

This clone was observed once. The chain employs TRBV7-2 and TRBJ1-5, with 8 nucleotides matching TRBD1. There are 14 residues in the CDR3. CDR1 is SGHTA and CDR2 is FQGNSA in the germline V gene. The V and J ends lost 3 bases and 4 bases, in that order; junction bases with no gene match: 2. In DNA form, the CDR3 reads TGTGCCAGCAGCTTCGACAGGGGTAATCAGCCCCAGCATTTT. Amino acids: CASSFDRGNQPQHF.